What follows is one T cell receptor (beta chain) and its context. Its antigen is undetermined. The source of the sample is a study of cytomegalovirus exposure and HLA in healthy donors. The donors were part of the 120-subject validation cohort, which stood apart from the approximately 700-subject first cohort. General study findings and limits: For cytomegalovirus status, the classifier reportedly gave diagnoses with high specificity and sensitivity. The study designated around 150 TCR beta chains cytomegalovirus-associated.

Some clones are missing from TCRdb's copy, which holds only in-frame ones; the method was immunoSEQ multiplex PCR. In the table there are roughly 120,000 clones, about 88% of which are singletons. The CDR3 extends over 15 amino acids. CDR1 ENHRY and CDR2 SYGVKD come from the germline V gene. The V gene lost 4 bases and the J gene lost 5 bases, with 17 bases spanning the gap. The specimen was PBMCs. This rearrangement joins TRBV10-3 to TRBJ1-2, with D possibly being TRBD1 (5 bases). The receptor's source is a man aged 18 to 29 in good health and CMV-seropositive. This CDR3 is CAISAPGTRGYGYTF. The CDR3 coding sequence is TGTGCCATCAGTGCCCCAGGGACTCGAGGGTATGGCTACACCTTC.